The subject of this entry is one TCR beta chain. Its antigen is currently unknown. These data originate in a study of shared clonotypes between healthy human individuals. As for the study in general: Those who served as donors were a couple of women and three men between the ages of 18 and 49. Study-level results: Naive subsets usually exceeded memory subsets in estimated richness. The authors sampled blood alone, and tissue repertoires likely differ.

Around 32,000 T cell genomes, or about 200 ng DNA, went into the sorted-subset replicate PCRs. Only in-frame clones appear in the TCRdb table, and some are missing; sequencing was by immunoSEQ multiplex PCR. The data hold hundreds of thousands of clones, with nearly 98% observed a single time. As defined, naive CD8 cells were CD45RO-negative and positively selected for CCR7, with terminally differentiated effector memory CD45RA+ cells excluded. This sequence originates from a man in his thirties or forties in good health. Material: naive CD8+ T cells sorted from blood.

CDR3 nucleotide sequence: TGTGCCAGCAGTTTGAGAAGACGTAGCGGGAGGGGATATTACGAGCAGTACTTC. Translation: CASSLRRRSGRGYYEQYF. V and J are TRBV7-2 and TRBJ2-7; 11 nucleotides match TRBD2. The V gene's germline CDR1 is SGHTA and CDR2 FQGNSA. The length of the CDR3 is 18 residues. V was pared by 6 bases and J by 4 bases, with 17 bases of the junction left unmatched.